This T cell receptor (beta chain) came from a study of brain T cells in children with intractable seizures. This clone was observed once. Documented time point: blood from clinic visit 5 months post-surgery; TSC patient then seizure free. Before surgery, patients took at least one anti-epileptic drug. Sequencing used immunoSEQ multiplex PCR; TCRdb keeps in-frame clones, though not all of them. Of 300,000 to 400,000 clones listed, over 90% are singletons. The germline V gene encodes CDR1 MNHEY and CDR2 SMNVEV (reference sequence). Trimming removed 2 bases from V and 1 base from J; junction bases left unmatched: 7. The CDR3 consists of 16 residues.

The TCR was taken from a boy younger than two with tuberous sclerosis and intractable seizures. V usage is TRBV27 and J usage is TRBJ1-1; 7 nucleotides match TRBD1. The input for sequencing was peripheral blood, taken more than 4 months after surgery. CDR3 in DNA: TGTGCCAGCAGTTTACAGGGTACAGGGGCGAACACTGAAGCTTTCTTT. It yields the protein CASSLQGTGANTEAFF.